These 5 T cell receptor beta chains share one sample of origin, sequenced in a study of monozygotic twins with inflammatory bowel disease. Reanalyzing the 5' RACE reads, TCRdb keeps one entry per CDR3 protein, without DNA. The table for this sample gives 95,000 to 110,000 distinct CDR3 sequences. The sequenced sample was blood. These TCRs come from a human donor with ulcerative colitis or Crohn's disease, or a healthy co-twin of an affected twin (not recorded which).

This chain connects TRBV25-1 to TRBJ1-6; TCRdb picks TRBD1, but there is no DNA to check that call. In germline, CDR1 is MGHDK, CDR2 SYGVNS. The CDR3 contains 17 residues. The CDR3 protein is CASSEYIGGQGNSPLHF.

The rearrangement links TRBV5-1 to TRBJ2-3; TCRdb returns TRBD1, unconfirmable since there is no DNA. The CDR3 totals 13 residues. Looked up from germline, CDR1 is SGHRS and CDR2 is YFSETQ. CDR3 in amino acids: CASSERGTDTQYF.

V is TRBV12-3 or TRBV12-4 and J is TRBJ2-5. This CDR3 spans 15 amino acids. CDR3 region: CASSSSGGSQETQYF.

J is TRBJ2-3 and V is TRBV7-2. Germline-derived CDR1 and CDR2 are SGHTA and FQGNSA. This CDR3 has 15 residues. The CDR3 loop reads CASSFSGSFTDTQYF.

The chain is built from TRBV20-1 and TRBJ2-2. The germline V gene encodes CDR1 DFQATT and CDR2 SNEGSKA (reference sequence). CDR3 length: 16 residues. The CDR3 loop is CSARDLPKVGTGELFF.